In this sample, the clone carrying this T cell receptor beta chain turned up a few times. Its specificity is not known. V dropped 5 bases and J dropped 0; count of bases not matched to a gene: 16. Germline V gene data show CDR1 as SGHVS and CDR2 as FNYEAQ. The CDR3 length is 20 residues. These data come from a study of response to subunit inactivated influenza vaccine. TCRdb independently ran MiXCR on the RT-PCR reads; one entry per CDR3 protein. Among hundreds of thousands of distinct CDR3 sequences, 12% were seen once, and the ten largest hold less than 8.5%. Whole-study findings and limits: The study's authors posited that every seasonal influenza vaccination enlists few new T cells.

Specimen: non-naive T cells sorted from PBMCs, collected around two weeks before vaccination. The chain links TRBV7-6 to TRBJ2-1, with TRBD2 matching over 10 bases. The clonotype was recovered from a man aged 50 to 59 who received an inactivated influenza vaccine. This CDR3 reads CASSPAWASGRALSYNEQFF. In DNA, the CDR3 is TGTGCCAGCAGCCCAGCTTGGGCTAGCGGGAGAGCGCTCTCCTACAATGAGCAGTTCTTC.